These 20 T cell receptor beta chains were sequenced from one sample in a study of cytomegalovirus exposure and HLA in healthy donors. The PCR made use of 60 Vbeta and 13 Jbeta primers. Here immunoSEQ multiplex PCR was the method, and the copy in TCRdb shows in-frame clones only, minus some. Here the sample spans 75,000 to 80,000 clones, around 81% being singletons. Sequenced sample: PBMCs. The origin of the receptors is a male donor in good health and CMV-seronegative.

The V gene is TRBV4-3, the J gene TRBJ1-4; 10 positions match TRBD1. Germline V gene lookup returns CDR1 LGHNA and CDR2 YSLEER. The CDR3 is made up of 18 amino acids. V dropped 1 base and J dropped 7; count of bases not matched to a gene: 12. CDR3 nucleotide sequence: TGCGCCAGCAGCCAAGTCAGGGGGGTCGGGACAGGGGCTGAAAAACTGTTTTTT. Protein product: CASSQVRGVGTGAEKLFF.

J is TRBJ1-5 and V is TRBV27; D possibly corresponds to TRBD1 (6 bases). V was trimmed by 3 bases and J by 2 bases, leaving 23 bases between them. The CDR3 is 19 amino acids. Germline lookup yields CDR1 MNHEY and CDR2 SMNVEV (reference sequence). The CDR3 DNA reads TGTGCCAGCAGTTTGTACAGGGACCCTTCAGGAGTCGGCAATCAGCCCCAGCATTTT. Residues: CASSLYRDPSGVGNQPQHF.

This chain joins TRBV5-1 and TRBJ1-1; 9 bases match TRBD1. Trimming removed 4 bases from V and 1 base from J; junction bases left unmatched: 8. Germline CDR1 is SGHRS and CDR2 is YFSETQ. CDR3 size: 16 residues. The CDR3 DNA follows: TGCGCCAGCAGCCTACTCCGGACAGGGGCGAACACTGAAGCTTTCTTT. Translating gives CASSLLRTGANTEAFF.

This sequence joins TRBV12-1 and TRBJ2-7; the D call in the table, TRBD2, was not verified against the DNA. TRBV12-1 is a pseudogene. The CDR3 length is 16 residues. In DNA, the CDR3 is TGTGCCAGCATCTTAGCCGGGACTAGCGGATCCTACGAGCAGTACTTC. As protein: CASILAGTSGSYEQYF.

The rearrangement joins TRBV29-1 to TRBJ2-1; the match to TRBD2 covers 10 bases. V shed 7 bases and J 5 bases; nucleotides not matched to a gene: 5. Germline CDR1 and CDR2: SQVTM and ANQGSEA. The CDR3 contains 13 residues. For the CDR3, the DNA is TGCAGCGCACGGACTAGCGGAGACAATGAGCAGTTCTTC. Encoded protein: CSARTSGDNEQFF.

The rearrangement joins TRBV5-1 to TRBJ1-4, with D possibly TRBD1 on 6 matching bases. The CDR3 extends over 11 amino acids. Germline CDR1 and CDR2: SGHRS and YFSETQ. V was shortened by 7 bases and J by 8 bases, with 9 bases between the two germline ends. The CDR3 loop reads CASRGGEKLFF. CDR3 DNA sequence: TGCGCCAGCCGTGGGGGCGAAAAACTGTTTTTT.

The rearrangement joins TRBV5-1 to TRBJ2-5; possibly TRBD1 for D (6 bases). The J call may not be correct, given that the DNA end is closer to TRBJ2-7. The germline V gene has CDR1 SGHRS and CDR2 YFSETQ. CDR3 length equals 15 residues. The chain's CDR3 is CASSPARDTNYEQYF. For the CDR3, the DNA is TGCGCCAGCAGCCCGGCCCGGGACACGAATTACGAGCAGTACTTC.

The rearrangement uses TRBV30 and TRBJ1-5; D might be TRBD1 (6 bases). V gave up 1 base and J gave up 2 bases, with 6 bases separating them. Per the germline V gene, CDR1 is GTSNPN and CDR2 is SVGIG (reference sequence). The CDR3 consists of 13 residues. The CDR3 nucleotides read TGTGCCTGGAGTGCAGGGGGCAATCAGCCCCAGCATTTT. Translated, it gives CAWSAGGNQPQHF.

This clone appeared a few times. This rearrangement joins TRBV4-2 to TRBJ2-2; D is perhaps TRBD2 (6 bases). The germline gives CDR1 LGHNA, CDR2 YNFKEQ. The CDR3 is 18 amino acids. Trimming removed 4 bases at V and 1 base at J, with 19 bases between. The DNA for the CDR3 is TGTGCCAGCAGCCCGCAACCAATGGGGACTGTGAACACCGGGGAGCTGTTTTTT. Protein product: CASSPQPMGTVNTGELFF.

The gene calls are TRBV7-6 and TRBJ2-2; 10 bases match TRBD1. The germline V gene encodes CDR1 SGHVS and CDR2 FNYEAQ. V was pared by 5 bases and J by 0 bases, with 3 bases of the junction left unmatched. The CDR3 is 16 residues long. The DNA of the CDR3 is TGTGCCAGCAGCCCGACAGGGGGCACGAACACCGGGGAGCTGTTTTTT. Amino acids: CASSPTGGTNTGELFF.

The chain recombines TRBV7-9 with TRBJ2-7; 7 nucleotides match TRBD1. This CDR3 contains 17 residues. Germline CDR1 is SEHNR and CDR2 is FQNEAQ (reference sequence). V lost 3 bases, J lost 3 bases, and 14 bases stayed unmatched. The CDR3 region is CASSFSSPGTERYEQYF. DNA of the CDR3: TGTGCCAGCAGCTTCTCATCGCCCGGGACAGAGCGCTACGAGCAGTACTTC.

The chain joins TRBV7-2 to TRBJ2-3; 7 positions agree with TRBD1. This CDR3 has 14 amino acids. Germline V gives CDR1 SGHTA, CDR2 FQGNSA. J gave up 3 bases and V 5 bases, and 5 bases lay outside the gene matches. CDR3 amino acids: CASSAKQGTDTQYF. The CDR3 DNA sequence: TGTGCCAGCAGCGCCAAACAGGGGACAGATACGCAGTATTTT.

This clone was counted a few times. CDR3 loop: CASSIRGNTEAFF. The CDR3 DNA follows: TGTGCCAGCAGTATCAGGGGGAACACTGAAGCTTTCTTT. J is TRBJ1-1 and V is TRBV6-1; D perhaps matches TRBD1 (6 bases). V was shortened by 5 bases and J by 1 base, with 8 bases between the two germline ends. Germline assignment: CDR1 MNHNS and CDR2 SASEGT. The CDR3 is 13 residues long.

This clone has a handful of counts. The CDR3 DNA reads TGTGCCAGCAGCTTTACTAGCACCTACAATGAGCAGTTCTTC. The encoded protein is CASSFTSTYNEQFF. This chain links TRBV7-8 with TRBJ2-1; D is perhaps TRBD2 (6 bases). V was trimmed by 3 bases and J by 2 bases, leaving 8 bases between them. This CDR3 is 14 amino acids long. Germline loops: CDR1 SGHVS, CDR2 FQNEAQ.

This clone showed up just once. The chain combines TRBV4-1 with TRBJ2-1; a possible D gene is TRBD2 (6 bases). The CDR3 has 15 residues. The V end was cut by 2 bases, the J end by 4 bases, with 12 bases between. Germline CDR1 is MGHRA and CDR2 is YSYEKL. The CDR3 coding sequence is TGCGCCAGCAGCCAAAGAGGACTATCTTACAATGAGCAGTTCTTC. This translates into CASSQRGLSYNEQFF.

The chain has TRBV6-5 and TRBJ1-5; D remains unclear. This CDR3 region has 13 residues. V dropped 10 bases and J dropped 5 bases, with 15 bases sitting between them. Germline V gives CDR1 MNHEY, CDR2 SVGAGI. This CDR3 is CAIQYSRDQPQHF. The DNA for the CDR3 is TGTGCCATCCAGTATTCTCGGGATCAGCCCCAGCATTTT.

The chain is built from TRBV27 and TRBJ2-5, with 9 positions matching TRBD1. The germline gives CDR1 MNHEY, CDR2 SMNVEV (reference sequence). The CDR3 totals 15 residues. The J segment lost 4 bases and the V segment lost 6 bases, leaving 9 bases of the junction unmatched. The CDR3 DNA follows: TGTGCCAGCAGCTCCCTCGGGACAGGGCGAGAGACCCAGTACTTC. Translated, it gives CASSSLGTGRETQYF.

In nucleotides, the CDR3 is TGCGCCAGCAGCTATTCTAGCGGGAGGGGCACAGATACGCAGTATTTT. Its translation: CASSYSSGRGTDTQYF. The gene calls are TRBV4-1 and TRBJ2-3, with 12 bases identical to TRBD2. This CDR3 is built from 16 residues. V shed 5 bases, J shed 1 base, and the junction held 4 bases outside the gene matches. CDR1 MGHRA and CDR2 YSYEKL come from the germline V gene.

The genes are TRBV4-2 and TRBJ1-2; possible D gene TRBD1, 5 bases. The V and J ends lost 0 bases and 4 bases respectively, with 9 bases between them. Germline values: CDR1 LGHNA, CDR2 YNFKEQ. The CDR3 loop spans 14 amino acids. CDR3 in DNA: TGTGCCAGCAGCCAAGATATAGGGGCCTATGGCTACACCTTC. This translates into CASSQDIGAYGYTF.

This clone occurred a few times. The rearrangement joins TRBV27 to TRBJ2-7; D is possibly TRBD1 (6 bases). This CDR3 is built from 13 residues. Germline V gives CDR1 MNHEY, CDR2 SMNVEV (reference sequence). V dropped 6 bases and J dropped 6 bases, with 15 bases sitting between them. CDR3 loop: CASRVSGHSEQYF. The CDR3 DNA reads TGTGCCAGCAGGGTGTCGGGACACAGCGAGCAGTACTTC.